The text below deals with one TCR beta chain. The source of the sample is a study of cytomegalovirus exposure and HLA in healthy donors. Researchers ran the PCR with 60 Vbeta and 13 Jbeta primers. Sequencing was performed with immunoSEQ multiplex PCR; in TCRdb, only in-frame clones are kept and a portion is missing. The profile shows under 200,000 clones, roughly 79% of them singletons. Looked up from germline, CDR1 is LNHDA and CDR2 is SQIVND (reference sequence). V lost 4 bases and J lost 8, with 17 bases in between. CDR3 length: 15 residues. What was sequenced was PBMCs. The clonotype originates from a young woman in good health and CMV-seropositive. V and J are TRBV19 and TRBJ1-4; perhaps TRBD1 as D (6 bases). CDR3: CASSTGTLTHEKLFF. CDR3 DNA sequence: TGTGCCAGTAGTACCGGGACACTTACCCACGAAAAACTGTTTTTT. The variable domain in full, completed from reference TRBV19 and TRBJ1-4, reads DGGITQSPKYLFRKEGQNVTLSCEQNLNHDAMYWYRQDPGQGLRLIYYSQIVNDFQKGDIAEGYSVSREKKESFPLTVTSAQKNPTAFYLCASSTGTLTHEKLFFGSGTQLSVL.